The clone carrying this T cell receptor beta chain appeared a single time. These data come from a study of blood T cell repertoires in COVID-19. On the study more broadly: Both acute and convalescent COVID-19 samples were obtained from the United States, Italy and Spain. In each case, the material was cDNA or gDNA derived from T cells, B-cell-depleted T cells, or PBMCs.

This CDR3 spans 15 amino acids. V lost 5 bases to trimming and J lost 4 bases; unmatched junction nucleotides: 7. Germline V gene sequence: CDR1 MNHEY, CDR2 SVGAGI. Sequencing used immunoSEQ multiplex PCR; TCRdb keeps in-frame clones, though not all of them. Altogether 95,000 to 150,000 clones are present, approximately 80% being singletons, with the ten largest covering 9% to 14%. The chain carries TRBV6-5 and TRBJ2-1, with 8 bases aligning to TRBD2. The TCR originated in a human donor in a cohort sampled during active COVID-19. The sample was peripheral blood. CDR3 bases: TGTGCCAGCAGTCCCCCGTCGGGAGGGTACAATGAGCAGTTCTTC. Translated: CASSPPSGGYNEQFF.